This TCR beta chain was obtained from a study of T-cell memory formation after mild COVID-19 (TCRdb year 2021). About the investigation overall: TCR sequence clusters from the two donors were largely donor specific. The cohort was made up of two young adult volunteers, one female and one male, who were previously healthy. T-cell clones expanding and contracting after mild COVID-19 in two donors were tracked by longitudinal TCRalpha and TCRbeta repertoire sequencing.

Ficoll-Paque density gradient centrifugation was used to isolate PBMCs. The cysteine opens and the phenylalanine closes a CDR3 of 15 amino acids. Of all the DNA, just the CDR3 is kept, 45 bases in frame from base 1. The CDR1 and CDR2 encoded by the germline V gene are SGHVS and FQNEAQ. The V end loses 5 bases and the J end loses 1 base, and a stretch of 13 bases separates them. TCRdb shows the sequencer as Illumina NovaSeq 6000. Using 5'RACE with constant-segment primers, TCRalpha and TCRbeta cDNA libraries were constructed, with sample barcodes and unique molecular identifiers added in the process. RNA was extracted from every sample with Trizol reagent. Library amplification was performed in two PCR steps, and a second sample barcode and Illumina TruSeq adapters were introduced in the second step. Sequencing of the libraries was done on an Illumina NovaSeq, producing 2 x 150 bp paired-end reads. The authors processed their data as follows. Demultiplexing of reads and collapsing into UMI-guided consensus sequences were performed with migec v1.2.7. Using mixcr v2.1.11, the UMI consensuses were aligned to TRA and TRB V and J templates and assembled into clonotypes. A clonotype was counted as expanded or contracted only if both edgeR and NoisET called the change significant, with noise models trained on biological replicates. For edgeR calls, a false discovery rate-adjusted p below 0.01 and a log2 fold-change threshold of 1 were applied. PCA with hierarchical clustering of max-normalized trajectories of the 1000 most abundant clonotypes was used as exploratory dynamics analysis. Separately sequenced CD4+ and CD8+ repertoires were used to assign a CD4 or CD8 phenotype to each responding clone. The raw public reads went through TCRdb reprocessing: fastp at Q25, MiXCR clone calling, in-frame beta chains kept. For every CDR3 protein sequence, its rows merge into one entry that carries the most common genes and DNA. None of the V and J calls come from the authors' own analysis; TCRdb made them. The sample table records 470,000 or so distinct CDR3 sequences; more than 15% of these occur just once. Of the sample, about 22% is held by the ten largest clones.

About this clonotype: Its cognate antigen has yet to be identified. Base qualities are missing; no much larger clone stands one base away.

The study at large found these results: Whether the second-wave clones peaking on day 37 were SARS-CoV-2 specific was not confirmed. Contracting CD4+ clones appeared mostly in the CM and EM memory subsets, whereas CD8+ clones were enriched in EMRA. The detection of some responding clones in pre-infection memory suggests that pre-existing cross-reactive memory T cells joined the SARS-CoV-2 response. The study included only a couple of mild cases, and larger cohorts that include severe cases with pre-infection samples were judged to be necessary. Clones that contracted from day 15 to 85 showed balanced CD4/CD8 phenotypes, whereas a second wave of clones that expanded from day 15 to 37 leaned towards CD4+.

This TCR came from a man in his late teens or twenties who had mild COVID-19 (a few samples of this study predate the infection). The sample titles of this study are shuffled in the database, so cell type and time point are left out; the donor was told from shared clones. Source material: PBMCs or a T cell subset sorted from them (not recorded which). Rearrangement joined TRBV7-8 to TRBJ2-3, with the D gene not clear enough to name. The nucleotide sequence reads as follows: TGTGCCAGCAGCCTTGGTCTTTCCGGCACAGATACGCAGTATTTT. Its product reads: CASSLGLSGTDTQYF. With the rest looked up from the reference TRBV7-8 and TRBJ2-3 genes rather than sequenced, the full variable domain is GAGVSQSPRYKVAKRGQDVALRCDPISGHVSLFWYQQALGQGPEFLTYFQNEAQLDKSGLPSDRFFAERPEGSVSTLKIQRTQQEDSAVYLCASSLGLSGTDTQYFGPGTRLTVL.